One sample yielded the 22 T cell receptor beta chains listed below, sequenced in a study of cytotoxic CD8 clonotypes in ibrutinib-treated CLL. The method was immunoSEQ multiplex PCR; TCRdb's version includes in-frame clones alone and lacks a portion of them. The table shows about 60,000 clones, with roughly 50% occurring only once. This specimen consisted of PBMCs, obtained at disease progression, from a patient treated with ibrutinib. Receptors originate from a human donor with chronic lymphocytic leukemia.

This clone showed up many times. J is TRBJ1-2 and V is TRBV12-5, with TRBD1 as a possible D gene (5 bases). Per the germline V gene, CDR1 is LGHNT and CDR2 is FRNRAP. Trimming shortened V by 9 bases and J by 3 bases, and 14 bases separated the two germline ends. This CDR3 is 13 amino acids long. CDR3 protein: CASSPGRDYGYTF. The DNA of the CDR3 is TGTGCTAGCTCGCCCGGCAGGGACTATGGCTACACCTTC.

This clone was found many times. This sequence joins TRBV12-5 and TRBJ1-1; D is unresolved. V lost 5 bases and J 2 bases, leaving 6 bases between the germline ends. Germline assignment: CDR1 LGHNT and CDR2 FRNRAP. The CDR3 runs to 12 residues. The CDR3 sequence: CASGVGNTEAFF. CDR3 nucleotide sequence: TGTGCTAGTGGTGTGGGAAACACTGAAGCTTTCTTT.

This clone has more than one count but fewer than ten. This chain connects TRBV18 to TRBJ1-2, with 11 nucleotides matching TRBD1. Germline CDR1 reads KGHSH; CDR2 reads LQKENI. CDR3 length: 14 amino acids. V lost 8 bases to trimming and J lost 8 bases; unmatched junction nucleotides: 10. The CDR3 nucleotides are TGTGCCAGCCGACCCGGGACAGGGGGTGAAGGCTACACCTTC. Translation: CASRPGTGGEGYTF.

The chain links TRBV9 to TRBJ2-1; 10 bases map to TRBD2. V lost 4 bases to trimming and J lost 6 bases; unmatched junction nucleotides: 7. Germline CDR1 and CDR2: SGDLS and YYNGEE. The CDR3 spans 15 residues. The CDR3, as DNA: TGTGCCAGCAGCCCTAGCGGGAGAACAGGCAATGAGCAGTTCTTC. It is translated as CASSPSGRTGNEQFF.

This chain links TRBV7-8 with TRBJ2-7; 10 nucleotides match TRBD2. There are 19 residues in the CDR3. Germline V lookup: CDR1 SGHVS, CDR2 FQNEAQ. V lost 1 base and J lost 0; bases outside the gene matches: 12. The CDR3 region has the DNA TGTGCCAGCAGCTTAGGAGTAGCGGGATTAGCGGGGGGCTCCTACGAGCAGTACTTC. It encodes CASSLGVAGLAGGSYEQYF.

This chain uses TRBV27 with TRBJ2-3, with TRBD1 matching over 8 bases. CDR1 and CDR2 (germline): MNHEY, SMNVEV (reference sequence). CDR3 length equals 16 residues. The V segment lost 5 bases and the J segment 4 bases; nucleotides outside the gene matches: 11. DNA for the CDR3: TGTGCCAGCAGTATACGGACAGGGTATCAGGCAGATACGCAGTATTTT. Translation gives CASSIRTGYQADTQYF.

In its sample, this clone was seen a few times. The CDR3 region has the DNA TGTGCCAGTAGTATTGGAACTTGGGGCTCCTACAATGAGCAGTTCTTC. Translated: CASSIGTWGSYNEQFF. The chain recombines TRBV19 with TRBJ2-1; D is ambiguous. The V end was cut by 3 bases, the J end by 0 bases, with 12 bases between. CDR1 and CDR2 (germline): LNHDA, SQIVND (reference sequence). The CDR3 extends over 16 amino acids.

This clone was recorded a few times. CDR3 region: CASSLGTGNLHEQYF. The CDR3 DNA is TGCGCCAGCAGCTTGGGGACAGGGAATCTCCACGAGCAGTACTTC. The chain links TRBV5-1 to TRBJ2-7; 8 bases agree with TRBD1. Losses at the gene ends were 0 bases for V and 5 bases for J; bases not matched to a gene: 7. The CDR3 runs to 15 residues. The V gene's germline CDR1 is SGHRS and CDR2 YFSETQ.

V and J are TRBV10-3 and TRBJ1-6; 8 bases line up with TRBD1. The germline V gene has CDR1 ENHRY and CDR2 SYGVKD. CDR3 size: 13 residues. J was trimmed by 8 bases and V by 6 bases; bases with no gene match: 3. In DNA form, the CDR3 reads TGTGCCATCAGAACAGGGGGTGATTCACCCCTCCACTTT. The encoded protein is CAIRTGGDSPLHF.

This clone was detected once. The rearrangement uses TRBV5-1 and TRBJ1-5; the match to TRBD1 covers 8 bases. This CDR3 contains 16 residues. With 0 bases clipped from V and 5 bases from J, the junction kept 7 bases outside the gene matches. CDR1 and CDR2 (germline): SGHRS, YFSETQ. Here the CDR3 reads CASSLGVTGADQPQHF. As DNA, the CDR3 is TGCGCCAGCAGCTTGGGCGTGACAGGGGCTGATCAGCCCCAGCATTTT. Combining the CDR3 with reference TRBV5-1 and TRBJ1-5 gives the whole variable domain KAGVTQTPRYLIKTRGQQVTLSCSPISGHRSVSWYQQTPGQGLQFLFEYFSETQRNKGNFPGRFSGRQFSNSRSEMNVSTLELGDSALYLCASSLGVTGADQPQHFGDGTRLSIL.

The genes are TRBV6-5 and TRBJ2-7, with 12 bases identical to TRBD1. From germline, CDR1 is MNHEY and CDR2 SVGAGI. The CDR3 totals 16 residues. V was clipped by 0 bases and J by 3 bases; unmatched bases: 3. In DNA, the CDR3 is TGTGCCAGCAGTTACTCCGGGACAGGGGGCTACTACGAGCAGTACTTC. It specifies CASSYSGTGGYYEQYF.

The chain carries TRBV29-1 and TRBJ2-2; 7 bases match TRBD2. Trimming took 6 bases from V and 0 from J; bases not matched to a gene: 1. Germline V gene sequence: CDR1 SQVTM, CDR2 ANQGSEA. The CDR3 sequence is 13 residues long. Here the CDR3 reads CSVRGTNTGELFF. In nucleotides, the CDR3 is TGCAGCGTGCGGGGGACGAACACCGGGGAGCTGTTTTTT.

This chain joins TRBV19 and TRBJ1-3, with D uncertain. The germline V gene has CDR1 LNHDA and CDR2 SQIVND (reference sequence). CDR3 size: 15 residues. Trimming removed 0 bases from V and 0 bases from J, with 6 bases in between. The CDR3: CASSIEITSGNTIYF. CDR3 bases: TGTGCCAGTAGTATAGAGATTACCTCTGGAAACACCATATATTTT.

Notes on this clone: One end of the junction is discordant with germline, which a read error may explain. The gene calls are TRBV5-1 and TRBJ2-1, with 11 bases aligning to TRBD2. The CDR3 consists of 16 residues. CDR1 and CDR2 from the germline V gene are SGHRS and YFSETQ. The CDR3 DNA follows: TGTGCCAGCAGCTTGGGGCTAGCGGGGGGAAGCAATGAGCAGTTCTTC. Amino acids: CASSLGLAGGSNEQFF.

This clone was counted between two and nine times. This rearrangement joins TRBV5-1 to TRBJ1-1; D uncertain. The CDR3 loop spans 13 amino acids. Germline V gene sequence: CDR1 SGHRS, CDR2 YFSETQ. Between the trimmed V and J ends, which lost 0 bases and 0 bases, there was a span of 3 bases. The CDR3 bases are TGCGCCAGCAGCTTGGGGCTGAACACTGAAGCTTTCTTT. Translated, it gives CASSLGLNTEAFF.

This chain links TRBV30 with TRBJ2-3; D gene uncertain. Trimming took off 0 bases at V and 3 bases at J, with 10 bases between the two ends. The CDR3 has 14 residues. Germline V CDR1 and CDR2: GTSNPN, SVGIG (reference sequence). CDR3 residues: CAWSVRVATDTQYF. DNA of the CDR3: TGTGCCTGGAGTGTACGAGTAGCAACAGATACGCAGTATTTT.

The CDR3 protein is CASSLMGTSGVHEQFF. DNA of the CDR3: TGTGCCAGCAGTCTTATGGGGACTAGCGGGGTTCATGAGCAGTTCTTC. The chain employs TRBV25-1 and TRBJ2-1; 13 bases are shared with TRBD2. Germline values: CDR1 MGHDK, CDR2 SYGVNS. With 5 bases clipped from V and 8 bases from J, the junction kept 9 bases outside the gene matches. CDR3 length equals 16 residues.

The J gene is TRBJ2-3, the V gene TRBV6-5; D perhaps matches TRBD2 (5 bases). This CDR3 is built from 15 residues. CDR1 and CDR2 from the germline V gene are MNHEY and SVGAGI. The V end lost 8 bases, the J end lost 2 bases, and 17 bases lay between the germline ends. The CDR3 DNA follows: TGTGCCAGCGCAGTGACAACACGGGACACAGATACGCAGTATTTT. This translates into CASAVTTRDTDTQYF.

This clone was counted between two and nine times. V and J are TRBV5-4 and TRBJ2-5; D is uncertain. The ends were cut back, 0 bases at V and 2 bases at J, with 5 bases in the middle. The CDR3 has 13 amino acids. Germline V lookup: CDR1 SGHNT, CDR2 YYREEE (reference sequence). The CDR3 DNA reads TGTGCCAGCAGCTTGGACAGACAAGAGACCCAGTACTTC. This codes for CASSLDRQETQYF.

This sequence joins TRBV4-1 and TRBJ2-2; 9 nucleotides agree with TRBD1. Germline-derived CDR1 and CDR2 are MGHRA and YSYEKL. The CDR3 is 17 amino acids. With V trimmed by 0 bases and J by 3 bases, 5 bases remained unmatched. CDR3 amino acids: CASSQDMGQGYTGELFF. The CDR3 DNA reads TGCGCCAGCAGCCAAGATATGGGACAGGGATACACCGGGGAGCTGTTTTTT.

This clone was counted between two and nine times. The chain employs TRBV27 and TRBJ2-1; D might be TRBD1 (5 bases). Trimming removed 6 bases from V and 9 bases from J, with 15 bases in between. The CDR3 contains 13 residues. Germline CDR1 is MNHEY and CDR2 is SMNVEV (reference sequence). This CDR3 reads CASRSQGVGEQFF. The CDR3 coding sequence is TGTGCCAGCAGGTCCCAGGGTGTCGGTGAGCAGTTCTTC.

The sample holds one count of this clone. The CDR3 DNA reads TGTGCCAGCAGCCCCTTTGAGGCCGGAAACACCATATATTTT. As protein: CASSPFEAGNTIYF. The gene calls are TRBV11-2 and TRBJ1-3; D not certain. Germline V lookup: CDR1 SGHAT, CDR2 FQNNGV. The CDR3 totals 14 residues. The V end lost 5 bases, the J end lost 4 bases, and 12 bases lay between the germline ends.